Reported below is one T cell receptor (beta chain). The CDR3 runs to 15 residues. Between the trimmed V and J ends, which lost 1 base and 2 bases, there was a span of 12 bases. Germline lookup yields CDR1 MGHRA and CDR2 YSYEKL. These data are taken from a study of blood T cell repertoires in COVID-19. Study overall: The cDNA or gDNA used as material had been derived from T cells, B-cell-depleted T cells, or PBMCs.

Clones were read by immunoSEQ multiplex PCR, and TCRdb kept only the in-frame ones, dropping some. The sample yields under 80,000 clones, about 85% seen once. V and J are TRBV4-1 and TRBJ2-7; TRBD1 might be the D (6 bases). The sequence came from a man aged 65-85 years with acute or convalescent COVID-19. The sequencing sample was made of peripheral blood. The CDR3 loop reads CASSQVGQGPYEQYF. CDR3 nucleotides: TGCGCCAGCAGCCAAGTCGGCCAGGGGCCCTACGAGCAGTACTTC.